This TCR beta chain emerged from a study of CD8 T cells in Susac syndrome. Roughly 0.45 to 1 ug RNA was reverse transcribed with random hexamers. MiXCR was run by TCRdb on the immunoSEQ multiplex PCR reads, yielding one entry per CDR3 protein. Of some 260,000 distinct CDR3 sequences listed, 70% to 90% are singletons. The receptor was isolated from a human donor with multiple sclerosis. Sequencing used CD8+ T cells from PBMCs.

CDR3 region: CASSQLASYEQYF. The CDR3 DNA follows: TGTGCCAGCAGCCAACTGGCTAGTTACGAGCAGTACTTC. V usage is TRBV14 and J usage is TRBJ2-7, with no clear D. The CDR3 sequence is 13 residues long. CDR1 is SGHDN, CDR2 FVKESK, per germline. V dropped 2 bases and J dropped 4 bases, with 9 bases sitting between them.